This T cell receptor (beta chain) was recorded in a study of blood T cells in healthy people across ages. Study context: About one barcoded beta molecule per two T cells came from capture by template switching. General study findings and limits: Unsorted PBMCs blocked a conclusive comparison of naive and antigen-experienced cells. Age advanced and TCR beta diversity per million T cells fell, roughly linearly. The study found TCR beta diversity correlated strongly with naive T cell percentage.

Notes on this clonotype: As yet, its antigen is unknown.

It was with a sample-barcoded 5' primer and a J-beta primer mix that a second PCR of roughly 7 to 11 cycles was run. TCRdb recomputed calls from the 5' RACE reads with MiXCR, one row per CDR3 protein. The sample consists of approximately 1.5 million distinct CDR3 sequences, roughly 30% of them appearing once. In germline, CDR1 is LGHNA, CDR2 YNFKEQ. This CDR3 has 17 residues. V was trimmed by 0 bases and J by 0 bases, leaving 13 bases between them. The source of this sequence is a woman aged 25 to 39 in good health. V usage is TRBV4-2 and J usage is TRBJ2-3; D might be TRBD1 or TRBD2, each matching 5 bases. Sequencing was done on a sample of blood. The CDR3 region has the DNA TGTGCCAGCAGCCAAGATTGGGGCGGAGGCAGCACAGATACGCAGTATTTT. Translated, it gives CASSQDWGGGSTDTQYF.